This TCR beta chain was captured by sequencing in a study of blood T cell repertoires in COVID-19. Across the study: The samples span acute and convalescent COVID-19 from the United States, Italy and Spain. In each case, the material was cDNA or gDNA derived from T cells, B-cell-depleted T cells, or PBMCs.

Per the study methods: Reference gene primer amplification gave estimated nucleated cell counts. The repertoire was sequenced with immunoSEQ multiplex PCR; TCRdb's copy has only in-frame clones and lacks some. The D gene and trimming were derived from the DNA, and the V and J assignments and clone size from that table. The sample has 260,000 or so clones, around four fifths seen once; the top ten hold 5.7%. Sequenced: peripheral blood. This receptor was identified in an elderly man with acute or convalescent COVID-19.

The CDR3 reads CASSLVVSGTEAFF. The CDR3, as DNA: TGTGCCAGCAGCTTAGTTGTGTCCGGCACTGAAGCTTTCTTT. V usage is TRBV7-8 and J usage is TRBJ1-1, with D hard to call. The CDR3 runs 14 residues. CDR1 SGHVS and CDR2 FQNEAQ come from the germline V gene. Trimming removed 1 base from V and 4 bases from J, with 10 bases in between.